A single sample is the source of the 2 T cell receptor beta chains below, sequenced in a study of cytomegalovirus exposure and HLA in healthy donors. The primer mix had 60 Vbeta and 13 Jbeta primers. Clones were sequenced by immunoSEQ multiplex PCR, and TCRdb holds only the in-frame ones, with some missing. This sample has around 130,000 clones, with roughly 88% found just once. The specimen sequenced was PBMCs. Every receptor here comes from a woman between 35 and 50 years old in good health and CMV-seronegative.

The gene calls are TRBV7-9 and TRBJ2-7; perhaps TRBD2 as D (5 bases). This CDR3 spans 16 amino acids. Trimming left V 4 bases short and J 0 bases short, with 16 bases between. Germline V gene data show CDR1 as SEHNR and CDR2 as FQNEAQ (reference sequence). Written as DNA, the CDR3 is TGTGCCAGCAGCTGGACTTTGGAGGAGATCTCCTACGAGCAGTACTTC. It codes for CASSWTLEEISYEQYF. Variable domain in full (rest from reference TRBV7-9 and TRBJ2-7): DTGVSQNPRHKITKRGQNVTFRCDPISEHNRLYWYRQTLGQGPEFLTYFQNEAQLEKSRLLSDRFSAERPKGSFSTLEIQRTEQGDSAMYLCASSWTLEEISYEQYFGPGTRLTVT.

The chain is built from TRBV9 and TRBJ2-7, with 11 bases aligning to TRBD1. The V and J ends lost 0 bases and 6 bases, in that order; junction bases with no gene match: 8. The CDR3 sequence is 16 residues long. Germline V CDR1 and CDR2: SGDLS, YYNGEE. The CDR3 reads CASSVEALDRGPEQYF. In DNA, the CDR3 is TGTGCCAGCAGCGTAGAGGCTTTGGACAGGGGGCCCGAGCAGTACTTC. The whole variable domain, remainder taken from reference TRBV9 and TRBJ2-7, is DSGVTQTPKHLITATGQRVTLRCSPRSGDLSVYWYQQSLDQGLQFLIQYYNGEERAKGNILERFSAQQFPDLHSELNLSSLELGDSALYFCASSVEALDRGPEQYFGPGTRLTVT.